This T cell receptor beta chain was sequenced for a study of shared clonotypes between healthy human individuals. A deep-level run was used for the assay. Replicate PCRs run on sorted subsets employed 150 to 250 ng DNA, approximately 30,000 T cell genomes. Method: immunoSEQ multiplex PCR; TCRdb's copy keeps in-frame clones and lacks some. The sample records roughly 720,000 clones, roughly 87% being singletons. All donors qualified as healthy HIV-negative adults and had experienced no recent acute infections or vaccinations. With CCR7-negative CD45RA+ TemRA cells, CD45RO+ cells were combined in CD8 memory. This clone appeared once. The CDR3 contains 15 residues. The germline gives CDR1 MDHEN, CDR2 SYDVKM. J was trimmed by 7 bases and V by 8 bases; bases with no gene match: 14.

The sample was memory CD8+ T cells from PBMCs. Subset described: CD45RO+ cells pooled with CCR7-negative TemRA cells. The chain carries TRBV28 and TRBJ2-5; TRBD1 matches 9 bases. This sequence originates from a man aged 18-30 years in good health. Some clones in this sample may be carry-over from other donors' samples. The CDR3 spells CASEGGTGSRGTQYF. The CDR3 DNA reads TGTGCCAGCGAAGGGGGGACAGGGAGCCGGGGGACCCAGTACTTC.